This T cell receptor (beta chain) originates from a study of blood T cells in healthy people across ages. The germline CDR1 and CDR2 sequences are SGHNT and YYREEE (reference sequence). The V gene lost 3 bases and the J gene lost 1 base, with 10 bases spanning the gap. This CDR3 spans 14 amino acids. With a J-beta primer mix and a sample-barcoded 5' primer, a second PCR ran roughly 7 to 11 cycles. A single record per CDR3 protein comes from TCRdb applying MiXCR to the 5' RACE reads. The sample holds about 1.5 million distinct CDR3 sequences, roughly two fifths seen once. Material for sequencing was blood. The origin of this receptor is a young woman in good health. V gene TRBV5-4 combines with J gene TRBJ2-5; no clear D gene. CDR3 amino acids: CASSWTTTQETQYF. CDR3 bases: TGTGCCAGCAGCTGGACCACCACCCAAGAGACCCAGTACTTC.